The source of this TCR beta chain is a study of long-term antiretroviral therapy in people with HIV. Study-wide results and caveats: At every time point, clones expanded before ART dominated the repertoire.

Trimming stripped 5 bases from V and 4 bases from J, with 12 bases between. The CDR3 runs 15 residues. Germline CDR1 is MDHEN and CDR2 is SYDVKM. At the survey level, the v3.0 immunoSEQ assay was run. Method: immunoSEQ multiplex PCR; TCRdb's copy keeps in-frame clones and lacks some. This sample has some 25,000 clones; just over 85% occur once, and the top ten carry more than 15%. In the case of this clone: The antigen remains unidentified.

The chain combines TRBV28 with TRBJ2-6; D is unclear. Sequenced here: unsorted PBMCs, sampled 1.2 years after starting antiretroviral therapy. The TCR was taken from a man aged 50 to 59 with HIV. The CDR3 here is CASSLVGTGANVLTF. For the CDR3, the DNA is TGTGCCAGCAGTCTGGTGGGTACCGGGGCCAACGTCCTGACTTTC.